The T cell receptor beta chain described here comes from a study of blood T cell repertoires in COVID-19. Study overall: The study drew acute and convalescent COVID-19 samples from the United States, Italy and Spain. T cells, B-cell-depleted T cells, or PBMCs supplied cDNA or gDNA.

Germline CDR1 SGHRS, CDR2 YFSETQ. J gave up 4 bases and V 0 bases, and 6 bases lay outside the gene matches. The CDR3 has 15 amino acids. Authors' methods: For nucleated cells, counts were estimated from reference gene primer amplification. The data were produced by immunoSEQ multiplex PCR, yet TCRdb's version contains in-frame clones alone and is incomplete. The V and J calls and clone size come from that table; D and trimming were worked out from the DNA. The repertoire consists of 70,000 to 95,000 clones, with 84% occurring once and the leading ten covering around 13%. The source of this sequence is a human donor in a cohort sampled during active COVID-19. The genes are TRBV5-1 and TRBJ2-5, with 7 bases that match TRBD2. The specimen was peripheral blood. The CDR3 here is CASSLAGTGGETQYF. The DNA of the CDR3 is TGCGCCAGCAGCTTGGCGGGGACGGGAGGAGAGACCCAGTACTTC.